Sequencing of this T cell receptor beta chain was carried out in a study of type 1 regulatory T cells. About the research overall: An in vitro protocol generated T-allo10, a Tr1-enriched, alloantigen-specific CD4 T cell product.

This CDR3 spans 13 amino acids. Germline V CDR1 and CDR2: SGHNT, YYREEE (reference sequence). J was trimmed by 8 bases and V by 4 bases; bases with no gene match: 5. The table lists this clonotype with a few counts. One entry per CDR3 protein, called by TCRdb with MiXCR from the reads. The table shows roughly 20,000 distinct CDR3 sequences, with roughly 10% occurring only once. Sequencing was performed on CD4+ T cells, either the whole sample or a sorted fraction (not recorded which). The origin of this receptor is a human donor in good health. The chain employs TRBV5-4 and TRBJ2-1; 8 bases are shared with TRBD2. The CDR3 DNA sequence: TGTGCCAGCAGCCCGGGACTAGTGGATGAGCAGTTCTTC. Protein product: CASSPGLVDEQFF.